These 29 T cell receptor beta chains were all obtained from the same sample, sequenced in a study of blood T cell repertoires in COVID-19. Clones were sequenced by immunoSEQ multiplex PCR, and TCRdb holds only the in-frame ones, with some missing. The data contain about 200,000 clones, around 88% of them singletons. Material: peripheral blood. These receptor sequences come from a young man with active or convalescent COVID-19.

The rearrangement joins TRBV24-1 to TRBJ2-1; the D gene is possibly TRBD1 (5 bases). The CDR3 length is 14 residues. From germline, CDR1 is KGHDR and CDR2 SFDVKD. V was trimmed by 3 bases and J by 8 bases, leaving 13 bases between them. CDR3 sequence reads: CATSDRGFRDEQFF. The CDR3 nucleotides are TGTGCCACCAGTGATAGGGGATTTCGGGATGAGCAGTTCTTC.

V usage is TRBV3-1 (or the pseudogene TRBV3-2) and J usage is TRBJ2-7; TRBD2 matches 8 bases. V dropped 1 base and J dropped 3; count of bases not matched to a gene: 5. The CDR3 covers 15 residues. Germline V lookup: CDR1 LGHDT, CDR2 YNNKEL (reference sequence). CDR3: CASSQVSGGGYEQYF. Here the CDR3 DNA reads TGTGCCAGCAGCCAAGTTTCGGGGGGGGGCTACGAGCAGTACTTC.

V usage is TRBV4-1 and J usage is TRBJ2-7, with a possible D match to TRBD1 (5 bases). V lost 3 bases to trimming and J lost 9 bases, with 27 bases between them. The CDR3 sequence is 17 residues long. Germline CDR1 MGHRA, CDR2 YSYEKL. The CDR3 here is CASSQAPTGVFHGGQYF. DNA of the CDR3: TGCGCCAGCAGCCAGGCACCTACAGGTGTATTTCATGGTGGGCAGTACTTC.

For this clone: Other nucleotide sequences in the sample specify the same CDR3. The chain joins TRBV6-5 to TRBJ1-2; 9 bases are shared with TRBD1. Germline CDR1 MNHEY, CDR2 SVGAGI. V shed 6 bases, J shed 8 bases, and the junction held 7 bases outside the gene matches. The CDR3 is 13 residues long. CDR3 coding DNA: TGTGCCAGCAGCCTTACAGGGGGCGAGGGCTACACCTTC. Translating it yields CASSLTGGEGYTF.

The chain carries TRBV4-1 and TRBJ2-2; possible D gene TRBD2, 7 bases. The CDR3 extends over 14 amino acids. From germline, CDR1 is MGHRA and CDR2 YSYEKL. Trimming removed 4 bases from V and 6 bases from J, with 12 bases in between. CDR3: CASSREGGAGELFF. The CDR3 DNA follows: TGCGCCAGCAGCCGCGAAGGGGGGGCCGGGGAGCTGTTTTTT.

The rearrangement joins TRBV21-1 to TRBJ1-5. TRBV21-1 is shown as a pseudogene. This CDR3 has 15 residues. CDR3 residues: CATSGEGPGHQPQHF. Here the CDR3 DNA reads TGTGCCACCAGCGGGGAGGGGCCCGGGCATCAGCCCCAGCATTTT.

This clone occurred a few times. The V and J genes are TRBV3-1 (or the pseudogene TRBV3-2) and TRBJ2-1, with 10 bases identical to TRBD2. Germline CDR1 LGHDT, CDR2 YNNKEL (reference sequence). The CDR3 totals 15 residues. V shed 1 base and J 10 bases; nucleotides not matched to a gene: 7. The CDR3 nucleotides are TGTGCCAGCAGCCAAGGGCTAGCGGGAGCTGGCGAGCAGTTCTTC. Its protein is CASSQGLAGAGEQFF.

The sample holds a few counts of this clone. The chain uses TRBV7-8 and TRBJ1-2; 8 bases fit TRBD1. The V gene's germline CDR1 is SGHVS and CDR2 FQNEAQ. J was trimmed by 7 bases and V by 1 base; bases with no gene match: 5. There are 14 residues in the CDR3. For the CDR3, the DNA is TGTGCCAGCAGCTTAGGGACAGGGACTCGTGGCTACACCTTC. Protein product: CASSLGTGTRGYTF.

This clone was found once. The V call is TRBV27, the J call TRBJ2-1; 9 bases are shared with TRBD1. The CDR3 contains 17 residues. Per the germline V gene, CDR1 is MNHEY and CDR2 is SMNVEV (reference sequence). V was pared by 1 base and J by 1 base, with 5 bases of the junction left unmatched. In nucleotides, the CDR3 is TGTGCCAGCAGTTTATACTGGACAGGGGTGTCCTACAATGAGCAGTTCTTC. It translates to CASSLYWTGVSYNEQFF.

The J gene is TRBJ1-1, the V gene TRBV7-6; 7 bases match TRBD1. Germline CDR1 and CDR2: SGHVS and FNYEAQ. V lost 1 base and J lost 0; bases outside the gene matches: 5. The CDR3 sequence is 16 residues long. CDR3: CASSLVYRGMNTEAFF. CDR3 in DNA: TGTGCCAGCAGCTTAGTTTACAGGGGTATGAACACTGAAGCTTTCTTT.

For this clone: This is likely a read error, given that the CDR3 carries no conserved phenylalanine or tryptophan at its end. The limits of the CDR3 on the DNA are not certain, so only TCRdb's listed CDR3 is given. The CDR3: CASSLETGGAWGV. The chain is built from TRBV5-4 and TRBJ1-2; the table's D gene call, TRBD1, was not cross checked with the DNA. The CDR3 is made up of 13 amino acids, end residues included. CDR1 SGHNT and CDR2 YYREEE come from the germline V gene (reference sequence).

This clone was observed many times. Other DNA sequences in this sample translate to the same CDR3. The rearrangement links TRBV28 to TRBJ2-5; possible D gene TRBD1, 7 bases. This CDR3 region has 13 residues. CDR1 and CDR2 from the germline V gene are MDHEN and SYDVKM. V was trimmed by 3 bases and J by 4 bases, leaving 9 bases between them. Here the CDR3 DNA reads TGTGCCAGCAGTTTGCGGGACAGAGAGACCCAGTACTTC. This codes for CASSLRDRETQYF.

This chain joins TRBV12-3 or TRBV12-4 and TRBJ1-1; no firm D call. Trimming stripped 2 bases from V and 1 base from J, with 5 bases between. The CDR3 is made up of 13 amino acids. The CDR3: CASSLKQNTEAFF. CDR3 DNA: TGTGCCAGCAGTTTAAAACAGAACACTGAAGCTTTCTTT.

The chain is built from TRBV28 and TRBJ2-4; TRBD2 matches 7 bases. CDR1 and CDR2 (germline): MDHEN, SYDVKM. Unmatched junction bases numbered 19, after V lost 4 bases and J lost 4 bases. The CDR3 loop spans 19 amino acids. CDR3 amino acids: CASSSKSALQTSLKNIQYF. CDR3 nucleotides: TGTGCCAGCAGTTCCAAATCGGCGCTTCAGACTAGCTTGAAAAACATTCAGTACTTC.

The rearrangement uses TRBV10-3 and TRBJ2-1, with 9 bases fitting TRBD2. Germline-derived CDR1 and CDR2 are ENHRY and SYGVKD. V shed 11 bases, J shed 6 bases, and the junction held 14 bases outside the gene matches. The CDR3 totals 15 residues. CDR3 in amino acids: CAALDPGLAFNEQFF. The CDR3 nucleotides read TGTGCCGCCCTGGACCCGGGACTAGCCTTCAATGAGCAGTTCTTC.

This rearrangement joins TRBV6-5 to TRBJ2-7; 7 nucleotides match TRBD2. The trim removed 7 bases at V and 5 bases at J, leaving 5 bases unmatched. The length of the CDR3 is 12 residues. The germline V gene encodes CDR1 MNHEY and CDR2 SVGAGI. CDR3 in DNA: TGTGCCAGCAAAGGACTAGTAGACGAGCAGTACTTC. The encoded protein is CASKGLVDEQYF.

This sequence joins TRBV7-2 and TRBJ2-3; D may be TRBD1 (5 bases). This CDR3 region has 13 residues. With 2 bases removed from V and 8 bases from J, the gap between germline ends came to 11 bases. CDR1 SGHTA and CDR2 FQGNSA come from the germline V gene. Written as DNA, the CDR3 is TGTGCCAGCAGCTTACTCGGGCAGGGTACGCAGTATTTT. Its translation: CASSLLGQGTQYF.

In its sample, this clone was seen a few times. The V gene is TRBV18, the J gene TRBJ2-7; 8 nucleotides agree with TRBD2. V dropped 5 bases and J dropped 0; count of bases not matched to a gene: 3. The V gene's germline CDR1 is KGHSH and CDR2 LQKENI. This CDR3 has 14 residues. In DNA form, the CDR3 reads TGTGCCAGCTCAAGAGGGACTAGCTCCTACGAGCAGTACTTC. Amino acid sequence: CASSRGTSSYEQYF.

This clone has a handful of counts. The chain joins TRBV7-9 to TRBJ2-7, with 10 positions matching TRBD1. This CDR3 comprises 16 residues. V was clipped by 2 bases and J by 2 bases; unmatched bases: 6. CDR1 SEHNR and CDR2 FQNEAQ come from the germline V gene (reference sequence). In nucleotides, the CDR3 is TGTGCCAGCAGCTTAATTAGCGGGACAGGGGCCTACGAGCAGTACTTC. It encodes CASSLISGTGAYEQYF.

This sequence joins TRBV7-2 and TRBJ1-2; the match to TRBD1 covers 9 bases. The V segment lost 5 bases and the J segment 3 bases; nucleotides outside the gene matches: 10. From germline, CDR1 is SGHTA and CDR2 FQGNSA. The CDR3 length is 16 residues. The CDR3 spells CASSPRDRGAYYGYTF. CDR3 nucleotides: TGTGCCAGCAGCCCAAGAGACAGGGGGGCCTACTATGGCTACACCTTC.

The count of this clone is one. The rearrangement joins TRBV5-6 to TRBJ2-1; tentative D call: TRBD2 (6 bases). CDR3 length: 15 residues. V was shortened by 0 bases and J by 3 bases, with 10 bases between the two germline ends. Per germline, CDR1 SGHDT and CDR2 YYEEEE. The CDR3 loop reads CASSLGLESYNEQFF. The CDR3 DNA follows: TGTGCCAGCAGCTTGGGACTAGAAAGCTACAATGAGCAGTTCTTC.

The rearrangement links TRBV14 to TRBJ1-1; D possibly corresponds to TRBD1 (6 bases). From germline, CDR1 is SGHDN and CDR2 FVKESK. The CDR3 contains 14 residues. V dropped 1 base and J dropped 4 bases, with 10 bases sitting between them. The DNA of the CDR3 is TGTGCCAGCAGCCAAGCAGGGGTGAGCACTGAAGCTTTCTTT. This translates into CASSQAGVSTEAFF.

The CDR3: CASSLEPGGYEQYF. As DNA, the CDR3 is TGCGCCAGCAGCTTGGAACCGGGGGGCTACGAGCAGTACTTC. The chain carries TRBV5-1 and TRBJ2-7; TRBD2 aligns across 7 bases. Germline V CDR1 and CDR2: SGHRS, YFSETQ. J was trimmed by 3 bases and V by 0 bases; bases with no gene match: 3. The CDR3 consists of 14 residues.

The rearrangement uses TRBV3-1 (or the pseudogene TRBV3-2) and TRBJ1-6, with 8 bases that match TRBD1. CDR1 is LGHDT and CDR2 is YNNKEL in the germline V gene (reference sequence). CDR3 length: 15 amino acids. V lost 2 bases, J lost 10 bases, and 7 bases stayed unmatched. Here the CDR3 DNA reads TGTGCCAGCAGCCAAAATACAGGGGGGTACTCACCCCTCCACTTT. Amino acid sequence: CASSQNTGGYSPLHF.

The chain links TRBV2 to TRBJ1-1, with 7 bases lining up with TRBD1. CDR1 SNHLY and CDR2 FYNNEI come from the germline V gene. The CDR3 runs to 13 residues. V lost 4 bases, J lost 7 bases, and 6 bases stayed unmatched. The CDR3 reads CASSGTGSGEAFF. CDR3 in DNA: TGTGCCAGCAGTGGGACAGGTTCGGGTGAAGCTTTCTTT. The variable domain in full, completed from reference TRBV2 and TRBJ1-1, reads EPEVTQTPSHQVTQMGQEVILRCVPISNHLYFYWYRQILGQKVEFLVSFYNNEISEKSEIFDDQFSVERPDGSNFTLKIRSTKLEDSAMYFCASSGTGSGEAFFGQGTRLTVV.

CDR3 in DNA: TGTGCCAGTAGTATCGAGGGTACCGGGGAGCTGTTTTTT. This gives the protein CASSIEGTGELFF. V usage is TRBV19 and J usage is TRBJ2-2; D is perhaps TRBD2 (5 bases). The CDR3 consists of 13 residues. CDR1 LNHDA and CDR2 SQIVND come from the germline V gene (reference sequence). The V and J ends lost 3 bases and 5 bases respectively, with 7 bases between them.

This clone was seen ten or more times. The chain carries TRBV29-1 and TRBJ1-4, with 7 bases aligning to TRBD1. Germline V gene sequence: CDR1 SQVTM, CDR2 ANQGSEA. The V gene end was trimmed by 6 bases and the J gene end by 7 bases; junction bases not matched to a gene: 8. The CDR3 is 13 residues long. CDR3 in DNA: TGCAGCGTAAAACAGGGGCTGGGTGAAAAACTGTTTTTT. This sequence encodes CSVKQGLGEKLFF.

The rearrangement links TRBV6-5 to TRBJ1-1, with D hard to call. Trimming took off 7 bases at V and 2 bases at J, with 5 bases between the two ends. CDR3 length equals 11 residues. Per the germline V gene, CDR1 is MNHEY and CDR2 is SVGAGI. The CDR3 region has the DNA TGTGCCAGCATTCTCAACACTGAAGCTTTCTTT. Protein: CASILNTEAFF.

The V call is TRBV28, the J call TRBJ1-2, with D possibly being TRBD1 (5 bases). CDR3 size: 13 residues. V lost 3 bases and J 7 bases, leaving 12 bases between the germline ends. Germline-derived CDR1 and CDR2 are MDHEN and SYDVKM. CDR3 sequence reads: CASSFVGAFGYTF. Here the CDR3 DNA reads TGTGCCAGCAGTTTTGTAGGGGCCTTTGGCTACACCTTC.